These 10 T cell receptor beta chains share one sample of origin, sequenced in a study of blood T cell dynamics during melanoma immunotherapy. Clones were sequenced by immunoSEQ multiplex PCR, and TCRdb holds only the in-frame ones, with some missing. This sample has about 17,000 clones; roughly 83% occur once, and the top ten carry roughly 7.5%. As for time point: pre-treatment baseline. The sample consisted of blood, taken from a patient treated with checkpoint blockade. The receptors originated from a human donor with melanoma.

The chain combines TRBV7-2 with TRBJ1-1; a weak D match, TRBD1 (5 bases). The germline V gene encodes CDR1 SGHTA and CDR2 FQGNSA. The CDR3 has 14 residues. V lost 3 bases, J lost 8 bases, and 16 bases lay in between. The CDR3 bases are TGTGCCAGCAGCTTTAATCGGTACGGGGGGGAAGCTTTCTTT. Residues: CASSFNRYGGEAFF. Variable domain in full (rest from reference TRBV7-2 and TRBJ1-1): GAGVSQSPSNKVTEKGKDVELRCDPISGHTALYWYRQSLGQGLEFLIYFQGNSAPDKSGLPSDRFSAERTGGSVSTLTIQRTQQEDSAVYLCASSFNRYGGEAFFGQGTRLTVV.

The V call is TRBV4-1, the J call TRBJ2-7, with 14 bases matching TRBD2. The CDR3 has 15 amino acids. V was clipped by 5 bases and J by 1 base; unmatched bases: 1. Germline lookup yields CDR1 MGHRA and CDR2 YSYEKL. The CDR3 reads CASSGLAGGSYEQYF. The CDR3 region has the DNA TGCGCCAGCAGCGGACTAGCGGGAGGTTCCTACGAGCAGTACTTC.

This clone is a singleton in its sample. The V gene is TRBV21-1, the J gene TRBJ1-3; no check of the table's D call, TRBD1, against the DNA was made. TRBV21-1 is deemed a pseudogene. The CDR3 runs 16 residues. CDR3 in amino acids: CASSKVPTSSGNTIYF. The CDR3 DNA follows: TGTGCCAGCAGCAAGGTCCCGACATCCTCTGGAAACACCATATATTTT.

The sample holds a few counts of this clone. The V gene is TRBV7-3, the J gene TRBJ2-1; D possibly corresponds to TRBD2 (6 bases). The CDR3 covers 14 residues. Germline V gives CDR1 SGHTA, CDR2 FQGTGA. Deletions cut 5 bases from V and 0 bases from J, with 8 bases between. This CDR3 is CASSRDSSYNEQFF. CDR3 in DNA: TGTGCCAGCAGCCGGGACTCCTCCTACAATGAGCAGTTCTTC.

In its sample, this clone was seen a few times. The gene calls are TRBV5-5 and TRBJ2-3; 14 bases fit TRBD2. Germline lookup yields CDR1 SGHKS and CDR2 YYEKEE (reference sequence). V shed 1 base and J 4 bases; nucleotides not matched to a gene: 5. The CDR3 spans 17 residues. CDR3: CASSLPTSGRVADTQYF. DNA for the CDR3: TGTGCCAGCAGCTTGCCGACTAGCGGGAGGGTGGCAGATACGCAGTATTTT. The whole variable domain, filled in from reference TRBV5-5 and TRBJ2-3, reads DAGVTQSPTHLIKTRGQQVTLRCSPISGHKSVSWYQQVLGQGPQFIFQYYEKEERGRGNFPDRFSARQFPNYSSELNVNALLLGDSALYLCASSLPTSGRVADTQYFGPGTRLTVL.

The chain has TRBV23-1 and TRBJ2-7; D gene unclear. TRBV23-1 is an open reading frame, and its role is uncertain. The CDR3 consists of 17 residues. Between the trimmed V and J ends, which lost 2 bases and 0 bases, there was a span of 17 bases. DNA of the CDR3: TGCGCCAGCAGTCAAGCCGGCCCAGCCGTCGTCTCCTACGAGCAGTACTTC. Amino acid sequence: CASSQAGPAVVSYEQYF.

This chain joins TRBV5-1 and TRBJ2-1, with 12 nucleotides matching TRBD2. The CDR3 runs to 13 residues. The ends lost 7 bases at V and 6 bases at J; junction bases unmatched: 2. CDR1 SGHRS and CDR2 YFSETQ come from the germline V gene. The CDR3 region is CASSSGRVNEQFF. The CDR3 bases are TGCGCCAGCTCTAGCGGGAGGGTCAATGAGCAGTTCTTC.

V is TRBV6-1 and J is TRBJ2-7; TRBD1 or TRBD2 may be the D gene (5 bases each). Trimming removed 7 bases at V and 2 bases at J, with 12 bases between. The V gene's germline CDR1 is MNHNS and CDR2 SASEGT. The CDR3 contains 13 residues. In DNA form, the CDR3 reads TGTGCCAGCAAAGTTAGGGGACCCTACGAGCAGTACTTC. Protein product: CASKVRGPYEQYF.

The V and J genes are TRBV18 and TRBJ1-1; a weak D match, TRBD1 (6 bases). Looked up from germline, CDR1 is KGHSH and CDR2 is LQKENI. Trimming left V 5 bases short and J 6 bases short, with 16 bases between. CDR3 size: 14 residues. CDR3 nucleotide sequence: TGTGCCAGCTCATTCCGACAGGATCGCGCTGAAGCTTTCTTT. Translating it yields CASSFRQDRAEAFF.

In nucleotides, the CDR3 is TGTGCCAGCAGCTTATACCGGGGGACTGAAGCTTTCTTT. This codes for CASSLYRGTEAFF. The chain has TRBV11-3 and TRBJ1-1; a possible D gene is TRBD1 (5 bases). CDR1 SGHNT and CDR2 YENEEA come from the germline V gene. The CDR3 runs 13 residues. Trimming pared 2 bases from V and 5 bases from J, leaving 9 bases between.